The present T cell receptor (beta chain) was sequenced within a study of blood T cell repertoires in COVID-19. Sequenced by immunoSEQ multiplex PCR; TCRdb stores in-frame clones only, minus some. The sample lists around 160,000 clones, approximately 78% seen once, with about a tenth in the top ten. The ends were cut back, 3 bases at V and 3 bases at J, with 6 bases in the middle. Germline-derived CDR1 and CDR2 are SEHNR and FQNEAQ (reference sequence). This CDR3 spans 12 amino acids. The J gene is TRBJ2-7, the V gene TRBV7-9; unclear D gene. The origin of this receptor is a human donor in a cohort sampled during active COVID-19. Sequencing input: peripheral blood. The CDR3 region is CASSFPLYEQYF. The CDR3 nucleotides read TGTGCCAGCAGCTTCCCACTCTACGAGCAGTACTTC.